The 17 T cell receptor beta chains in this list originate from one sample, sequenced in a study of radiotherapy plus CTLA-4 blockade in lung cancer. Using immunoSEQ multiplex PCR, the repertoire was profiled, and TCRdb retains in-frame clones only, with some absent. The top ten hold 20% to 25% of the sample, which has 81,000 or so clones, 78% seen once. The material sequenced was peripheral blood, taken from a patient treated with radiotherapy plus ipilimumab. These receptors all stem from a human donor with non-small cell lung cancer whose response to radiotherapy plus ipilimumab could not be evaluated. Some clones in this sample may be carry-over from other donors' samples.

In regard to this clone: A read error may account for a junction end that differs from germline. The chain is built from TRBV4-1 and TRBJ1-1; 7 bases line up with TRBD1. The CDR3 is made up of 15 amino acids. CDR1 and CDR2 from the germline V gene are MGHRA and YSYEKL. The DNA of the CDR3 is TGTGCCAGCAGCCCTAGGACAGGAGTGAACACTGAAGCTTTCTTT. Amino acids: CASSPRTGVNTEAFF.

This chain connects TRBV6-5 to TRBJ1-2; D is perhaps TRBD1 (6 bases). The CDR3 totals 12 residues. The germline gives CDR1 MNHEY, CDR2 SVGAGI. V was shortened by 5 bases and J by 8 bases, with 12 bases between the two germline ends. This chain's CDR3 is CASSPGEGGYTF. CDR3 bases: TGTGCCAGCAGTCCAGGGGAGGGAGGCTACACCTTC.

The chain uses TRBV28 and TRBJ1-1, with 7 nucleotides matching TRBD1. V lost 5 bases and J lost 3; bases outside the gene matches: 12. Germline V CDR1 and CDR2: MDHEN, SYDVKM. The CDR3 contains 16 residues. CDR3 sequence: CASSPRPGDRDTEAFF. The CDR3 DNA sequence: TGTGCCAGCAGTCCTCGGCCGGGGGACAGAGACACTGAAGCTTTCTTT.

This clone was seen once. The J gene is TRBJ2-1, the V gene TRBV7-6, with TRBD2 matching 7 bases. CDR1 is SGHVS and CDR2 is FNYEAQ in the germline V gene. V shed 4 bases and J 4 bases; nucleotides not matched to a gene: 7. The CDR3 covers 15 residues. The CDR3 reads CASSYGRGEYNEQFF. The CDR3 nucleotides read TGTGCCAGCAGCTATGGACGGGGGGAGTACAATGAGCAGTTCTTC. Using reference TRBV7-6 and TRBJ2-1 for the parts outside the CDR3, the full variable domain is GAGVSQSPRYKVTKRGQDVALRCDPISGHVSLYWYRQALGQGPEFLTYFNYEAQQDKSGLPNDRFSAERPEGSISTLTIQRTEQRDSAMYRCASSYGRGEYNEQFFGPGTRLTVL.

The chain's CDR3 is CASSLGPGGTHTGELFF. In DNA form, the CDR3 reads TGTGCCAGCAGTTTAGGGCCCGGGGGGACCCACACCGGGGAGCTGTTTTTT. The chain combines TRBV28 with TRBJ2-2, with 7 bases fitting TRBD2. V lost 2 bases to trimming and J lost 3 bases; unmatched junction nucleotides: 9. Germline CDR1 MDHEN, CDR2 SYDVKM. The CDR3 runs to 17 residues.

The chain is built from TRBV7-8 and TRBJ2-2; 10 positions agree with TRBD1. This CDR3 has 19 amino acids. CDR1 and CDR2 (germline): SGHVS, FQNEAQ. V was clipped by 5 bases and J by 5 bases; unmatched bases: 17. CDR3 residues: CASSLPGTGDFVRTGELFF. The CDR3 nucleotides are TGTGCCAGCAGCCTTCCTGGGACAGGGGATTTCGTTCGTACCGGGGAGCTGTTTTTT.

The chain uses TRBV19 and TRBJ2-1, with 7 bases that match TRBD1. Trimming removed 5 bases from V and 6 bases from J; junction bases left unmatched: 10. CDR3 length: 15 amino acids. CDR1 LNHDA and CDR2 SQIVND come from the germline V gene (reference sequence). CDR3 in amino acids: CASSSTGTERNEQFF. In DNA, the CDR3 is TGTGCCAGTAGTTCGACCGGGACAGAGCGCAATGAGCAGTTCTTC.

This clone has a handful of counts. This rearrangement joins TRBV4-1 to TRBJ2-5; 8 bases fit TRBD1. V trimming: 5 bases; J trimming: 0 bases; junction bases outside the gene matches: 8. Germline assignment: CDR1 MGHRA and CDR2 YSYEKL. This CDR3 spans 16 amino acids. The CDR3 coding sequence is TGCGCCAGCAGCGACGGGAAACAGGGGGACCAAGAGACCCAGTACTTC. Translation gives CASSDGKQGDQETQYF.

This chain joins TRBV6-6 and TRBJ1-4; no firm D call. The CDR3 covers 15 residues. CDR1 and CDR2 (germline): MNHNY, SVGAGI (reference sequence). V lost 4 bases and J 2 bases, leaving 11 bases between the germline ends. The CDR3 DNA reads as TGTGCCAGCAGTTGGGTTTACGGGACTAATGAAAAACTGTTTTTT. Amino acid sequence: CASSWVYGTNEKLFF.

The genes are TRBV9 and TRBJ2-5; the D gene is possibly TRBD2 (5 bases). There are 13 residues in the CDR3. Trimming removed 1 base from V and 5 bases from J, with 9 bases in between. Germline-derived CDR1 and CDR2 are SGDLS and YYNGEE. The DNA for the CDR3 is TGTGCCAGCAGCGTAAAACTAGAGGAGACCCAGTACTTC. This sequence encodes CASSVKLEETQYF.

This clone was found a few times. The chain joins TRBV28 to TRBJ2-1; the match to TRBD2 covers 11 bases. V lost 2 bases and J lost 11; bases outside the gene matches: 17. The CDR3 sequence is 18 residues long. Per the germline V gene, CDR1 is MDHEN and CDR2 is SYDVKM. The CDR3 coding sequence is TGTGCCAGCAGTTTAGGTCCCTACATAGCGGGGGGGCCTATTCAGCAGTTCTTC. This encodes CASSLGPYIAGGPIQQFF.

The chain couples TRBV10-2 to TRBJ1-1, with TRBD1 identical over 7 bases. The CDR3 sequence is 14 residues long. Germline V gene sequence: CDR1 WSHSY, CDR2 SAAADI. The J segment lost 1 base and the V segment lost 5 bases, leaving 4 bases of the junction unmatched. The CDR3 protein is CASSRQGGNTEAFF. The CDR3 nucleotides read TGCGCCAGCAGTAGACAGGGAGGGAACACTGAAGCTTTCTTT.

The J gene is TRBJ2-3, the V gene TRBV9; 8 bases agree with TRBD2. Losses at the gene ends were 0 bases for V and 6 bases for J; bases not matched to a gene: 9. The length of the CDR3 is 16 residues. Per the germline V gene, CDR1 is SGDLS and CDR2 is YYNGEE. CDR3 sequence: CASSVGARGGQDTQYF. The CDR3 DNA sequence: TGTGCCAGCAGCGTAGGGGCCCGGGGGGGGCAGGATACGCAGTATTTT.

This clone was picked up a small number of times. The chain couples TRBV7-9 to TRBJ2-7, with TRBD2 identical over 8 bases. This CDR3 contains 17 residues. V dropped 3 bases and J dropped 5; count of bases not matched to a gene: 15. CDR1 is SEHNR and CDR2 is FQNEAQ in the germline V gene (reference sequence). The DNA of the CDR3 is TGTGCCAGCAGCTTTGGGAGCGGGGGCCCCCTTAACCACGAGCAGTACTTC. Translating gives CASSFGSGGPLNHEQYF.

This chain joins TRBV18 and TRBJ2-5; possibly TRBD2 for D (6 bases). The end of the DNA is better explained by TRBJ2-7, so the J call may be wrong. The CDR3 totals 15 residues. Germline-derived CDR1 and CDR2 are KGHSH and LQKENI. The CDR3 spells CASSPRGGTGDEQYF. CDR3 nucleotide sequence: TGTGCCAGCTCACCCCGTGGGGGGACGGGCGACGAGCAGTACTTC.

The chain couples TRBV7-2 to TRBJ1-4; possible D gene TRBD1, 5 bases. This CDR3 spans 15 amino acids. Trimming left V 1 base short and J 0 bases short, with 6 bases between. Germline CDR1 is SGHTA and CDR2 is FQGNSA. As DNA, the CDR3 is TGTGCCAGCAGCTTAGGACAGTCAACTAATGAAAAACTGTTTTTT. As protein: CASSLGQSTNEKLFF.

The CDR3 here is CASSPPMLREQYF. In DNA form, the CDR3 reads TGTGCCAGCTCACCACCGATGTTGCGCGAGCAGTACTTC. V is TRBV18 and J is TRBJ2-7; D is unresolved. Germline V lookup: CDR1 KGHSH, CDR2 LQKENI. V was shortened by 0 bases and J by 6 bases, with 9 bases between the two germline ends. The CDR3 runs 13 residues.